Following are 8 T cell receptor beta chains from one sample sequenced in a study of siplizumab effects on memory and regulatory T cells. The assay was immunoSEQ multiplex PCR, and TCRdb's table has in-frame clones only and misses some. The sample has 99,000 or so clones; roughly 94% are singletons. Sequencing was done on a sample of non-Treg CD4+ T cells sorted from blood. These receptors originate from a human donor in good health.

The V and J genes are TRBV28 and TRBJ1-2; D remains unclear. Germline CDR1 MDHEN, CDR2 SYDVKM. Trimming removed 0 bases at V and 8 bases at J, with 10 bases between. CDR3 length equals 13 residues. Here the CDR3 reads CASSLWEVRGYTF. The CDR3 nucleotides are TGTGCCAGCAGTTTATGGGAGGTACGGGGCTACACCTTC.

This chain links TRBV5-1 with TRBJ2-1; no clear D gene. V lost 4 bases to trimming and J lost 1 base, with 6 bases between them. Germline V CDR1 and CDR2: SGHRS, YFSETQ. This CDR3 region has 13 residues. CDR3 sequence: CASSPESYNEQFF. CDR3 in DNA: TGCGCCAGCAGCCCAGAGTCCTACAATGAGCAGTTCTTC.

The rearrangement links TRBV5-1 to TRBJ2-1; D is perhaps TRBD2 (5 bases). Per the germline V gene, CDR1 is SGHRS and CDR2 is YFSETQ. The CDR3 extends over 15 amino acids. The ends were cut back, 4 bases at V and 0 bases at J, with 11 bases in the middle. The CDR3 DNA follows: TGCGCCAGCAGCGGTGAAGGGAGCTCCTACAATGAGCAGTTCTTC. It is translated as CASSGEGSSYNEQFF.

The chain recombines TRBV5-1 with TRBJ2-5; D is possibly TRBD2 (6 bases). The CDR3 sequence is 14 residues long. V gave up 0 bases and J gave up 2 bases, with 8 bases separating them. From germline, CDR1 is SGHRS and CDR2 YFSETQ. The CDR3 bases are TGCGCCAGCAGCTTGGTGGGGACTCAAGAGACCCAGTACTTC. Translated: CASSLVGTQETQYF.

A word on this clone: One end of the junction fails to match germline, which may point to a read error. The rearrangement joins TRBV7-9 to TRBJ1-4; D is unresolved. The CDR3 sequence is 15 residues long. Germline V gene lookup returns CDR1 SEHNR and CDR2 FQNEAQ (reference sequence). The DNA for the CDR3 is TGTGCCAGCACCTTAGGGCTAGGTATCGATGAAAAACTGTTTTTT. Amino acid sequence: CASTLGLGIDEKLFF.

This clone was seen just once. This chain connects TRBV11-2 to TRBJ2-7; D is ambiguous. There are 15 residues in the CDR3. The germline V gene has CDR1 SGHAT and CDR2 FQNNGV. Deletions cut 2 bases from V and 0 bases from J, with 11 bases between. The CDR3 protein is CASSLTAESSYEQYF. The CDR3 nucleotides are TGTGCCAGCAGCTTAACTGCCGAGAGCTCCTACGAGCAGTACTTC.

The rearrangement uses TRBV7-2 and TRBJ2-7; D assignment may be TRBD1 or TRBD2 (5 bases each). V lost 4 bases to trimming and J lost 6 bases, with 22 bases between them. The CDR3 consists of 16 residues. Germline CDR1 SGHTA, CDR2 FQGNSA. CDR3 residues: CASSSQAPRRGGEQYF. DNA of the CDR3: TGTGCCAGCAGCTCACAGGCCCCCCGGCGTGGGGGCGAGCAGTACTTC.

The chain uses TRBV7-9 and TRBJ2-6; D is uncertain. The CDR3 totals 15 residues. The germline CDR1 and CDR2 sequences are SEHNR and FQNEAQ (reference sequence). The V gene lost 3 bases and the J gene lost 2 bases, with 8 bases spanning the gap. The CDR3 region is CASSFRTTGANVLTF. In DNA, the CDR3 is TGTGCCAGCAGCTTTCGGACCACTGGGGCCAACGTCCTGACTTTC.